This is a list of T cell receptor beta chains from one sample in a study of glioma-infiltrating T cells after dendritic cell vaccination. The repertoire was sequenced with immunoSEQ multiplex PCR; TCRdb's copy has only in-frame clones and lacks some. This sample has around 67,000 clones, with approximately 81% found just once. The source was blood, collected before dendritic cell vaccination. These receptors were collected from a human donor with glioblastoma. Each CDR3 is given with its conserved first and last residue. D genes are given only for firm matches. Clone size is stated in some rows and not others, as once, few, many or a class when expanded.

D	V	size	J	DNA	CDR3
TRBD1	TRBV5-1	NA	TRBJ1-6	TGCGCCAGCAGCTTGGCACCCGGGACAGGGAATTCACCCCTCCACTTT	CASSLAPGTGNSPLHF
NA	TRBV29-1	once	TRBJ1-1	TGCAGCGTCGCACTACCGCTGGGAGAAGCGAACACTGAAGCTTTCTTT	CSVALPLGEANTEAFF
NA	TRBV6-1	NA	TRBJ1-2	TGTGCCAGCAGTGAAAGGGGAGCGGGACACCTCTATGGCTACACCTTC	CASSERGAGHLYGYTF
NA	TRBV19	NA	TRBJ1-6	TGTGCCAGTAGTCTCGGGGGAAGCAATTCACCCCTCCACTTT	CASSLGGSNSPLHF
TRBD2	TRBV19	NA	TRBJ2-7	TGTGCCAGTAGTCACCCGGGGGAGGGTCCCTACGAGCAGTACTTC	CASSHPGEGPYEQYF
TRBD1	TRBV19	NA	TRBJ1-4	TGTGCCAGTGGACGGGACAGGGGAGAAAAACTGTTTTTT	CASGRDRGEKLFF
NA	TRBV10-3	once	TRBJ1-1	TGTGCCATCAAGGTATCAGGGGAGAACACTGAAGCTTTCTTT	CAIKVSGENTEAFF
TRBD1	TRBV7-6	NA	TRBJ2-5	TGTGCCAGCAGCTTAAGTTTGGGACAGGGGGGTCAAGAGACCCAGTACTTC	CASSLSLGQGGQETQYF
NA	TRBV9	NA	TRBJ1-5	TGTGCCAGCAGCGTAGGAGCGTCTAGTCAGCCCCAGCATTTT	CASSVGASSQPQHF
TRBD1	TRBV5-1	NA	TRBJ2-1	TGCGCCAGCAGCTCTCGACAGGGGGTCTACAATGAGCAGTTCTTC	CASSSRQGVYNEQFF
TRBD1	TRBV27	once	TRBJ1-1	TGTGCCAGCAGTCATCGTGACAGGGTAACCTCTGAAGCTTTCTTT	CASSHRDRVTSEAFF
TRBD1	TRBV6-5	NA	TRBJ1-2	TGTGCCAGCAGCGGACAGGGGAAATATGGCTACACCTTC	CASSGQGKYGYTF
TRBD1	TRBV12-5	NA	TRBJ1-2	TGTGCTAGTGGTTCGGACAGGCCACTCTATGGCTACACCTTC	CASGSDRPLYGYTF
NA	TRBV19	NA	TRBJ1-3	TGTGCCAGTAGTATTTATGGTAGCTCTGGAAACACCATATATTTT	CASSIYGSSGNTIYF
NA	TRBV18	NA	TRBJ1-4	TGTGCCAGCTCACCCTCGACAGATCCTGATGAAAAACTGTTTTTT	CASSPSTDPDEKLFF
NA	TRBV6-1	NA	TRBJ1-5	TGTGCCAGCAGAACCACAGGGTTAAGCAATCAGCCCCAGCATTTT	CASRTTGLSNQPQHF
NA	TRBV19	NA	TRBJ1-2	TGTGCCAGTAGTCCAACAGGGTTCTATGGCTACACCTTC	CASSPTGFYGYTF
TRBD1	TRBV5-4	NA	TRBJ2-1	TGTGCCAGCAGCGCTGGGACAGGGGGGTACAATGAGCAGTTCTTC	CASSAGTGGYNEQFF
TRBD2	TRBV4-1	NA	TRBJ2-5	TGCGCCAGCAGCCAAGCGATCGCTAGCGGGGGGCCAGGGGAGACCCAGTACTTC	CASSQAIASGGPGETQYF
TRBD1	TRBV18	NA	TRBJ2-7	TGTGCCAGCTCACTCCTCGGACAGGGAGACGAGCAGTACTTC	CASSLLGQGDEQYF
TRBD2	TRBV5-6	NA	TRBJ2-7	TGTGCCAGCAGCTTGGGAACTAGCGGGGGCTACGAGCAGTACTTC	CASSLGTSGGYEQYF
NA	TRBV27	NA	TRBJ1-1	TGTGCCAGCAGTTCCTCAGGGGTAGGAGCTTTCTTT	CASSSSGVGAFF
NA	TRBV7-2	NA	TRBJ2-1	TGTGCCAGCAGCGCGGAGAACTACAATGAGCAGTTCTTC	CASSAENYNEQFF
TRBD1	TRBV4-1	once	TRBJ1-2	TGCGCCAGCAGCTCCTCCACCGGGACAGGGAATGGCTACACCTTC	CASSSSTGTGNGYTF
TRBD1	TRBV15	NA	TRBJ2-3	TGTGCCACCAGCAGGGACAGGACTAGCACAGATACGCAGTATTTT	CATSRDRTSTDTQYF
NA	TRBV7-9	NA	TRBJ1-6	TGTGCCAGCAGCCTCCAGGGGCAGGGAAACTCACCCCTCCACTTT	CASSLQGQGNSPLHF
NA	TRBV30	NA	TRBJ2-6	TGTGCCTGGAGTGCCGGGGTTAGGGCCAACGTCCTGACTTTC	CAWSAGVRANVLTF
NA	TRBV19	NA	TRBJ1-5	TGTGCCAGTAGTATAGAGGGAGGACAGCCCCAGCATTTT	CASSIEGGQPQHF
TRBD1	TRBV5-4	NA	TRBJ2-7	TGTGCCAGCAGCCCACGACAGGGGAACAACGAGCAGTACTTC	CASSPRQGNNEQYF
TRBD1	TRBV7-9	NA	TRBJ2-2	TGTGCCAGCAGCCCCGGACAGGGGGCCGGGACCGGGGAGCTGTTTTTT	CASSPGQGAGTGELFF
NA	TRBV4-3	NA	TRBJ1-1	TGCGCCAGCAGCACTCGACTAAACGACGGGGAGGGGGACACTGAAGCTTTCTTT	CASSTRLNDGEGDTEAFF
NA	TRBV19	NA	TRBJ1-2	TGTGCCAGTAGTCCGCGGGAGATATATGGCTACACCTTC	CASSPREIYGYTF
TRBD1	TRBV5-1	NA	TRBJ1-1	TGCGCCAGCAGCTTGGGCGGACAGGGGGGAGACACTGAAGCTTTCTTT	CASSLGGQGGDTEAFF
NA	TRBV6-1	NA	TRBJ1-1	TGTGCCAGCAGTGAAAGGGGGGGGTCTGAAGCTTTCTTT	CASSERGGSEAFF
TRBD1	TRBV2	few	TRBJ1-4	TGTGCCAGCAGCAGGACAGGGACTGAAAAACTGTTTTTT	CASSRTGTEKLFF
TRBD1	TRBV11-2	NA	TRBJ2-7	TGTGCCAGCAGCTTTAACCGGGACAGCCGTTGGGAGCAGTACTTC	CASSFNRDSRWEQYF
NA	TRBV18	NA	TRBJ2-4	TGTGCCAGCTCACCAGACTCTGGAGCCAAAAACATTCAGTACTTC	CASSPDSGAKNIQYF
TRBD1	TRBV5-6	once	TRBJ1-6	TGTGCCAGCAGCTTGGCCATAAGGGACAGGAGGTCACCCCTCCACTTT	CASSLAIRDRRSPLHF
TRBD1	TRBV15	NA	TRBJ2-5	TGTGCCACCAGCAGACCCGGGACAGCGCAAGAGACCCAGTACTTC	CATSRPGTAQETQYF
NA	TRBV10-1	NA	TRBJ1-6	TGCGCCAGCAGGCGACAGAGTACCTGGTATAATTCACCCCTCCACTTT	CASRRQSTWYNSPLHF
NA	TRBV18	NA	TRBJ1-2	TGTGCCAGCTCACCAGTTGCAGGGATTACCCATGGCTACACCTTC	CASSPVAGITHGYTF
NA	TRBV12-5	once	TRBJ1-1	TGTGCTAGTGGCTCCCCTTCGGGGACATCCTTGAACACTGAAGCTTTCTTT	CASGSPSGTSLNTEAFF
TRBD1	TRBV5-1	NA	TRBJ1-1	TGCGCCAGCAGCCTAGGGACAGGGGGTCCCCCCACTGAAGCTTTCTTT	CASSLGTGGPPTEAFF
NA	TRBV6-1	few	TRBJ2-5	TGTGCCAGCAGTGAGACGGGACTCCAAGAGACCCAGTACTTC	CASSETGLQETQYF
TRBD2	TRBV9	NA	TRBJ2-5	TGTGCCAGCAGTATAACGGGGGGGATCCAAGAGACCCAGTACTTC	CASSITGGIQETQYF
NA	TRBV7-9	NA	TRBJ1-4	TGTGCCAGCAGCTTTCCCGCCCGGGAAAAACTGTTTTTT	CASSFPAREKLFF
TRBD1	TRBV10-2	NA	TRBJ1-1	TGCGCCAGCAGTGAGCCCCCGGACAGGGGGAACACTGAAGCTTTCTTT	CASSEPPDRGNTEAFF
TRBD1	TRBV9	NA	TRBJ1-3	TGTGCCAGCAGCGTAGGTGGTAGGGGGCACCTACTCTCTGGAAACACCATATATTTT	CASSVGGRGHLLSGNTIYF
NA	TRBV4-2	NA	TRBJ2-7	TGTGCCAGCAGCCAAGATCCCAGCGCCTACGAGCAGTACTTC	CASSQDPSAYEQYF
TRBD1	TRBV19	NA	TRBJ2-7	TGTGCCAGTAGTCCTTGGGACAGGGACGACGAGCAGTACTTC	CASSPWDRDDEQYF
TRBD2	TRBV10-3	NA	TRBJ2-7	TGTGCCATCAGTGAGTCGAACGGGGGGGTCGAGCAGTACTTC	CAISESNGGVEQYF
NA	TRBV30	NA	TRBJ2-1	TGTGCCTGGAGTTGGGCAGGGGCGGGCAATGAGCAGTTCTTC	CAWSWAGAGNEQFF
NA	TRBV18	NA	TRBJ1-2	TGTGCCAGCTCACCACCGAGCGGGGCCTATGGCTACACCTTC	CASSPPSGAYGYTF
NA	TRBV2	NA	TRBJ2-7	TGTGCCAGCAGTCCACCGACAGAGGAGCAGTACTTC	CASSPPTEEQYF
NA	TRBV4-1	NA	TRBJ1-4	TGCGCCAGCAGCCTCGGATTACAGGGAACGGAGGAAAAACTGTTTTTT	CASSLGLQGTEEKLFF
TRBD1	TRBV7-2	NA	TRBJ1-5	TGTGCCAGCAGCTTAGCGGCAGGGGGGAATCAGCCCCAGCATTTT	CASSLAAGGNQPQHF
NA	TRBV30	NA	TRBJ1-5	TGTGCCTGGAGTCTTATTGGCGGGCCCAATCAGCCCCAGCATTTT	CAWSLIGGPNQPQHF
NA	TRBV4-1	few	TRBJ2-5	TGCGCCAGCAGCCAAGGACAGGACCAAGAGACCCAGTACTTC	CASSQGQDQETQYF
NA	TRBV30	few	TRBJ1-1	TGTGCCTGGAGTGTAGGGGGTGAAGCTTTCTTT	CAWSVGGEAFF
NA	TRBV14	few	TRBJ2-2	TGTGCCAGCATGCAGGGGCCGAACACCGGGGAGCTGTTTTTT	CASMQGPNTGELFF